This T cell receptor beta chain appears in the sequencing data of a study of T cells in localized non-small cell lung cancer. This clone was seen once. The antigen is unknown. The CDR3 loop spans 14 amino acids. V was cut by 5 bases and J by 5 bases, with 16 bases left in between. CDR1 is SGHRS, CDR2 YFSETQ, per germline. Findings and limits, study-wide: A denser population of T cells in blood accompanied longer overall survival. Maximal T cell clonality occurred in uninvolved adjacent lung, with tumor ranking below it. One tumor region alone was sequenced, and heterogeneity therefore remains possible.

The method was immunoSEQ multiplex PCR; TCRdb's version includes in-frame clones alone and lacks a portion of them. This table holds tens of thousands of clones, roughly 75% found once. The chain uses TRBV5-1 and TRBJ2-5; D not resolved. This receptor was taken from a man between 40 and 69 years old with stage II squamous cell lung carcinoma. This specimen consisted of PBMCs, obtained before any cancer treatment. Here the CDR3 DNA reads TGCGCCAGCAGGGCCGGGCCCTCATTGGAGACCCAGTACTTC. Its translation is CASRAGPSLETQYF.